Included here is one T cell receptor (beta chain) sequence, with context. This entry belongs to a study of PD-L1 blockade in urothelial cancer. At the level of the study: The study recovered a median of roughly 140,000 T cells per blood sample.

Produced via immunoSEQ multiplex PCR; TCRdb's table is partial and in-frame only. The data contain 70,000 to 85,000 clones, roughly 88% of them singletons. Specified time point: pretreatment peripheral blood. Trimming took 4 bases from V and 5 from J, leaving 12 bases between them. Germline CDR1 is LNHDA and CDR2 is SQIVND (reference sequence). The CDR3 contains 14 residues. The V gene is TRBV19, the J gene TRBJ1-5, with TRBD1 as a possible D gene (5 bases). The source was PBMCs, collected around atezolizumab (anti-PD-L1) treatment. This receptor was identified in a man in his 70s with urothelial cancer. The CDR3 DNA reads as TGTGCCAGTAGTAGCCAGGGTGGATATCAGCCCCAGCATTTT. This sequence encodes CASSSQGGYQPQHF.